A selection of T cell receptor beta chains follows, all from one sample in a study of CD4 T cells in relation to SARS-CoV-2 and coronaviruses. Clones were sequenced by immunoSEQ multiplex PCR, and TCRdb holds only the in-frame ones, with some missing. The table lists approximately 39,000 clones, around 74% of them singletons, with roughly 20% in the top ten. Their antigen targets remain unknown. Sequencing was carried out using memory CD4+ T cells from PBMCs, cultured in vitro. Receptors originate from an adult with COVID-19. Both conserved end residues are trimmed from each CDR3.

V	CDR3
TRBV28	ASSLPKTQY
TRBV7-8	ASSLVAHNEQF
TRBV5-4	ASSLSYNEQF
TRBV5-6	ASSRTSGSYNEQF
TRBV12-3/TRBV12-4	ASSLAGDTEAF
TRBV6-5	ASIQDRGVTGELF
TRBV19	ASSREPGQGAGNTIY
TRBV2	ASSGGHEQF
TRBV6-6	ASSYFTSPSTDTQY
TRBV4-1	ASSQVVGSNQPQH
TRBV5-1	ASSPGGGAGNTIY
TRBV28	ASSLLSGNYEQY
TRBV13	ASSTSNGLAGDPDTQY
TRBV6-5	ASSYSGRGLYEQY
TRBV3-1/TRBV3-2	ASSRPELGPEAF
TRBV5-1	ASSTGQGGNEQY
TRBV6-5	ASLPFRGANVLT
TRBV9	ASSVTSGSQETQY
TRBV6-1	ASSEVIGELF
TRBV5-1	ASSLASRGASYEQY
TRBV6-6	ASSFGLAGEREQF
TRBV19	ASSIARRAQH
TRBV11-3	ASSLSTSGSTDTQY
TRBV3-1/TRBV3-2	ASSDTGASTGELF
TRBV9	ASRRTGETGELF
TRBV11-2	ASRGEGQETQY
TRBV2	ASRDSMSSYNEQF
TRBV4-1	ASSPMGLAGGPVMVETQY
TRBV6-2/TRBV6-3	ASSSTTDTQY
TRBV7-2	ASSSQDYEQY
TRBV6-6	ASSYQYNEQF
TRBV5-4	ASRAYTAETQY
TRBV28	ASRWTSGKETQY
TRBV5-6	ASSSRVMGEDEY
TRBV7-9	ASSSPRDRLSYEQY
TRBV6-5	ATQSSVSYEQY
TRBV27	ASRRDFQSSYEQY
TRBV2	ASHRGVQETQY
TRBV6-5	ASSRGQTGNTIY
TRBV21-1	ASSKEYWTGGVGTGELF
TRBV9	ASSVAPTGGVETQY
TRBV18	ASSPLESPETQY
TRBV6-6	ASSPGIVKTRRYQPQH
TRBV5-4	ASSFGTVRLLSYGYT
TRBV15	ATSREGNTEAF
TRBV19	ASSTRLAGVGETQY
TRBV28	ASSPPSPPQH
TRBV2	ASSDYGGSVQY
TRBV19	ASKPEPSGDEQY